This T cell receptor (beta chain) is drawn from a study of tumor and adjacent non-tumor tissue in lung cancer. The template was RNA from unsorted bulk tissue. The library came from three nested PCR rounds adapted from ARM-PCR protocols. TCRdb analysed the multiplex PCR reads with MiXCR anew, one entry per CDR3 protein. This table holds around 200,000 distinct CDR3 sequences, about 71% found once. General study points: Compared with tumor, normal lung showed significantly lower TCR diversity.

The CDR3 has 15 amino acids. Germline CDR1 and CDR2: WSHSY and SAAADI. Deletions cut 0 bases from V and 0 bases from J, with 7 bases between. Remarks on this clonotype: Its specificity is not known. This may be a read error, as it is one base from a much larger clone.

Material: lung tumor tissue. The clonotype was recovered from a man aged 60 to 75 with non-small cell lung cancer. The chain uses TRBV10-2 and TRBJ2-3, with D unclear. The chain's CDR3 is CASSESWASTDTQYF. The CDR3 coding sequence is TGCGCCAGCAGTGAGTCATGGGCTAGCACAGATACGCAGTATTTT.